Following are 20 T cell receptor beta chains from one sample sequenced in a study of molecular identifiers for immune sequencing clone quantification. One entry per CDR3 protein results from TCRdb running MiXCR on the PCR reads. The sample lists a few hundred thousand distinct CDR3 sequences; 25% were seen once. What was sequenced was naive CD8+ T cells from blood, with Jurkat cell RNA spiked in. Subset indicated: FACS-sorted CD8+CD4-CCR7+CD45RA+ naive T cells. Receptors were obtained from a human donor in good health. Some libraries in this study had Jurkat cell RNA spiked in.

For this clonotype: A much larger clone is a single base away; this may be a read error. The CDR3: CASSPPFTPGAFF. The CDR3 nucleotides are TGTGCCAGCTCACCACCGTTCACCCCTGGAGCTTTCTTT. The chain is built from TRBV18 and TRBJ1-1; D is unclear. CDR1 and CDR2 (germline): KGHSH, LQKENI. V lost 0 bases and J 10 bases, leaving 12 bases between the germline ends. The length of the CDR3 is 13 residues.

On this clonotype itself: With a much larger clone just one base away, this may be a read error. This chain joins TRBV20-1 and TRBJ2-7; D uncertain. Germline loops: CDR1 DFQATT, CDR2 SNEGSKA (reference sequence). CDR3 size: 13 residues. CDR3 loop: CSARAQVAYAQYF. DNA for the CDR3: TGCAGTGCTAGGGCGCAGGTGGCCTACGCGCAGTACTTC.

In this sample, this clonotype turned up many times. The chain uses TRBV14 and TRBJ2-2; possibly TRBD1 for D (5 bases). The CDR3 length is 14 residues. V lost 6 bases to trimming and J lost 1 base, with 9 bases between them. Per germline, CDR1 SGHDN and CDR2 FVKESK. The CDR3 DNA follows: TGTGCCAGCAGTTTCACAGGGAACACCGGGGAGCTGTTTTTT. Translating gives CASSFTGNTGELFF. Full variable domain (remainder filled in from reference TRBV14 and TRBJ2-2): EAGVTQFPSHSVIEKGQTVTLRCDPISGHDNLYWYRRVMGKEIKFLLHFVKESKQDESGMPNNRFLAERTGGTYSTLKVQPAELEDSGVYFCASSFTGNTGELFFGEGSRLTVL.

This sequence joins TRBV19 and TRBJ2-3; 10 nucleotides agree with TRBD2. V trimming: 3 bases; J trimming: 2 bases; junction bases outside the gene matches: 11. CDR1 is LNHDA, CDR2 SQIVND, per germline (reference sequence). The CDR3 has 18 amino acids. Here the CDR3 reads CASSIYPGLAENTDTQYF. CDR3 DNA: TGTGCCAGTAGTATTTATCCTGGACTAGCGGAGAACACAGATACGCAGTATTTT.

This clonotype has more than one count but fewer than ten. The V and J genes are TRBV6-5 and TRBJ2-5, with 7 bases aligning to TRBD2. Trimming removed 0 bases from V and 5 bases from J; junction bases left unmatched: 9. The CDR3 sequence is 16 residues long. Germline V lookup: CDR1 MNHEY, CDR2 SVGAGI. The CDR3 region has the DNA TGTGCCAGCAGTTACTCGTGGGCGGGAGTCGGTGAGACCCAGTACTTC. The encoded protein is CASSYSWAGVGETQYF.

About this clonotype itself: Here the CDR3 omits its conserved ending phenylalanine or tryptophan, so a read error is the likely source. The rearrangement joins TRBV9 to TRBJ2-5; TRBD2 agrees at 8 bases. The CDR3 runs 15 residues. Germline assignment: CDR1 SGDLS and CDR2 YYNGEE. Trimming removed 4 bases from V and 1 base from J; junction bases left unmatched: 6. The DNA of the CDR3 is TGTGCCAGCAGCTATACTAGCGGCCCCCAAGAGACCCAGTACTCC. Encoded protein: CASSYTSGPQETQYS.

As concerns this clonotype: It may be a read error: a sequence one base away is much more abundant. The chain joins TRBV29-1 to TRBJ2-5; a weak D match, TRBD2 (6 bases). The length of the CDR3 is 12 residues. Germline CDR1 and CDR2: SQVTM and ANQGSEA. The CDR3 DNA reads as TGCAACGTTGCCGGGACGACGGGAGCCCAGTACTTC. Protein product: CNVAGTTGAQYF.

This clonotype was detected a few times. This chain joins TRBV20-1 and TRBJ2-1, with 11 bases fitting TRBD2. V trimming: 5 bases; J trimming: 4 bases; junction bases outside the gene matches: 10. Germline V lookup: CDR1 DFQATT, CDR2 SNEGSKA (reference sequence). CDR3 length equals 16 residues. This chain's CDR3 is CSADSSGRAPYNEQFF. CDR3 DNA sequence: TGCAGTGCTGATAGTAGCGGGAGGGCCCCATACAATGAGCAGTTCTTC.

V gene TRBV12-3 or TRBV12-4 combines with J gene TRBJ2-1; unclear D gene. V lost 3 bases and J 8 bases, leaving 14 bases between the germline ends. The CDR3 covers 14 residues. The CDR3 reads CASSFMGVPYEQFF. CDR3 nucleotide sequence: TGTGCCAGCAGTTTTATGGGCGTCCCCTATGAGCAGTTCTTC.

The sample holds a few counts of this clonotype. This chain connects TRBV2 to TRBJ2-6, with D uncertain. Germline V CDR1 and CDR2: SNHLY, FYNNEI. The CDR3 spans 13 residues. DNA for the CDR3: TGTGCAGGCGCGGAGACTGGGGCCAACGTCCTGACTTTC. Its protein product is CAGAETGANVLTF. The full variable domain, in which reference TRBV2 and TRBJ2-6 provide the parts outside the CDR3, is EPEVTQTPSHQVTQMGQEVILRCVPISNHLYFYWYRQILGQKVEFLVSFYNNEISEKSEIFDDQFSVERPDGSNFTLKIRSTKLEDSAMYFCAGAETGANVLTFGAGSRLTVL.

This clonotype has a count of ten or more. The rearrangement links TRBV7-2 to TRBJ2-3; TRBD1 matches 7 bases. This CDR3 is built from 15 residues. V shed 1 base, J shed 2 bases, and the junction held 3 bases outside the gene matches. CDR1 SGHTA and CDR2 FQGNSA come from the germline V gene. CDR3 bases: TGTGCCAGCAGCTTAGGGGACAGATACACAGATACGCAGTATTTT. This codes for CASSLGDRYTDTQYF.

This chain joins TRBV7-9 and TRBJ2-2; 7 bases align to TRBD1. The germline gives CDR1 SEHNR, CDR2 FQNEAQ (reference sequence). With V trimmed by 8 bases and J by 6 bases, 12 bases remained unmatched. CDR3 length equals 15 residues. CDR3 region: CASGITGVPAGELFF. In nucleotides, the CDR3 is TGTGCCAGCGGGATAACAGGGGTCCCAGCCGGGGAGCTGTTTTTT.

This clonotype showed up just a few times. This chain links TRBV19 with TRBJ2-4; 7 bases fit TRBD2. Unmatched junction bases numbered 12, after V lost 4 bases and J lost 9 bases. In germline, CDR1 is LNHDA, CDR2 SQIVND (reference sequence). The CDR3 consists of 15 residues. Here the CDR3 reads CASSTLGGSSFIQYF. In DNA form, the CDR3 reads TGTGCCAGTAGTACCCTAGGCGGGAGTTCTTTCATTCAGTACTTC.

This clonotype was recorded many times. This sequence joins TRBV4-3 and TRBJ2-7; D assignment may be TRBD1 or TRBD2 (5 bases each). Trimming shortened V by 0 bases and J by 0 bases, and 12 bases separated the two germline ends. Germline CDR1 reads LGHNA; CDR2 reads YSLEER. The CDR3 has 16 residues. The CDR3 DNA reads TGCGCCAGCAGCCAAGATCGTGGGGGAAGCTCCTACGAGCAGTACTTC. Encoded protein: CASSQDRGGSSYEQYF.

This clonotype was found once. Just one base apart from a much larger clone, this may be a read error. CDR3 bases: TGTGCCAGCACCCCTCATCGGGGGGACAACACCATATATTTT. It yields the protein CASTPHRGDNTIYF. The chain links TRBV7-9 to TRBJ1-3; maybe TRBD1 (5 bases). CDR1 is SEHNR and CDR2 is FQNEAQ in the germline V gene (reference sequence). This CDR3 is 14 amino acids long. V lost 7 bases to trimming and J lost 7 bases, with 17 bases between them.

This clonotype was recorded at least ten times. The V and J genes are TRBV28 and TRBJ2-5; D not certain. Germline V gene sequence: CDR1 MDHEN, CDR2 SYDVKM. The CDR3 loop spans 14 amino acids. With 6 bases removed from V and 5 bases from J, the gap between germline ends came to 16 bases. The CDR3 nucleotides read TGTGCCAGCAGCCGCGTTGGGGTCTTGGAGACCCAGTACTTC. Amino acids: CASSRVGVLETQYF. The full variable domain, in which reference TRBV28 and TRBJ2-5 provide the parts outside the CDR3, is DVKVTQSSRYLVKRTGEKVFLECVQDMDHENMFWYRQDPGLGLRLIYFSYDVKMKEKGDIPEGYSVSREKKERFSLILESASTNQTSMYLCASSRVGVLETQYFGPGTRLLVL.

This clonotype was seen many times. The chain has TRBV12-3 or TRBV12-4 and TRBJ2-3; D is possibly TRBD2 (5 bases). This CDR3 spans 14 amino acids. The V gene lost 5 bases and the J gene lost 7 bases, with 16 bases spanning the gap. For the CDR3, the DNA is TGTGCCAGCAGTGGGCAGAGCCCGGGAAATACGCAGTATTTT. This sequence encodes CASSGQSPGNTQYF.

The genes are TRBV28 and TRBJ2-7, with a possible D match to TRBD1 (6 bases). With 6 bases removed from V and 6 bases from J, the gap between germline ends came to 18 bases. Germline loops: CDR1 MDHEN, CDR2 SYDVKM. The CDR3 length is 14 residues. CDR3 coding DNA: TGTGCCAGCAGCCGGGGTACAGGGAGAGCCGAGCAGTACTTC. Residues: CASSRGTGRAEQYF.

V gene TRBV18 combines with J gene TRBJ1-3, with D uncertain. Germline V gene sequence: CDR1 KGHSH, CDR2 LQKENI. The CDR3 extends over 14 amino acids. V was trimmed by 0 bases and J by 4 bases, leaving 7 bases between them. CDR3 in DNA: TGTGCCAGCTCACCACCGTCCGGGGGAAACACCATATATTTT. It codes for CASSPPSGGNTIYF.

A note on this clonotype: This may be a read error, as it is one base from a much larger clone. The gene calls are TRBV5-3 and TRBJ2-7; 7 bases agree with TRBD1. TRBV5-3 is sorted into the ORF group, with uncertain function. V lost 8 bases to trimming and J lost 6 bases; unmatched junction nucleotides: 8. The CDR3 extends over 12 amino acids. The CDR3 protein is CASSGDRAEQYF. In DNA, the CDR3 is TGTGCCAGCAGCGGAGACAGGGCCGAGCAGTACTTC.